This TCR beta chain is from a study of T cells in Graves' hyperthyroidism and ophthalmopathy. Whole-study context: Peripheral blood was secured at the point of initial diagnosis, before any treatment. General study points: A 13 V-J model separated ophthalmopathy from stable hyperthyroidism.

Inclusion characteristics of ophthalmopathy patients comprised a Clinical Activity Score of at least 3, a NOSPECS grade of at least 4, and duration under 3 months. On the basis of clinical symptoms, serum thyroxine and TRAb, thyroid ultrasound and orbital computed tomography, diagnoses were made. This clonotype has a count of ten or more. Its cognate antigen is unknown. RNA transcripts yielded amplified TCR beta CDR3 regions. The TCR CDR3 was amplified in a first-round RT-PCR using the HTBI primer set. Via MiXCR, TCRdb re-called the multiplex PCR reads, giving one row per CDR3 protein. The sample has nearly 600,000 distinct CDR3 sequences, 14% seen once. V lost 4 bases and J 2 bases, leaving 17 bases between the germline ends. CDR1 SGDLS and CDR2 YYNGEE come from the germline V gene. The CDR3 consists of 16 residues.

Sequenced: blood. V is TRBV9 and J is TRBJ2-3; D may be TRBD2 (6 bases). The TCR comes from a woman between 18 and 29 years old with Graves' ophthalmopathy. CDR3 sequence (DNA): TGTGCCAGCAGCCCAATAAGAGGAGGGAACACAGATACGCAGTATTTT. Translating it yields CASSPIRGGNTDTQYF.